This record covers a single TCR beta chain. Its matching antigen is unknown. This sample is part of a study of T cell responses to AZD1222 COVID-19 vaccine. Overall study results and limits: Spike-specific TCR repertoires showed rising breadth and depth after two AZD1222 doses.

CDR3 length equals 15 residues. Germline V gene lookup returns CDR1 MDHEN and CDR2 SYDVKM. V shed 4 bases and J 4 bases; nucleotides not matched to a gene: 5. Measured with immunoSEQ multiplex PCR; TCRdb has only the in-frame clones, and not every one. The sample lists about 130,000 clones, over 75% occurring once. The clonotype was recovered from an adult in good health. V usage is TRBV28 and J usage is TRBJ2-2; 8 bases map to TRBD2. The sample was peripheral blood, taken on day 0 of AZD1222 vaccination. The CDR3 region has the DNA TGTGCCAGCAGTTCCCCGGGACTAGTCACCGGGGAGCTGTTTTTT. This sequence encodes CASSSPGLVTGELFF.